This TCR beta chain appears in the sequencing data of a study of OX40 agonist ivuxolimab in advanced cancers. The study, taken as a whole, reports: Patients who responded partially at 0.1-3.0 mg/kg showed clonal expansion ranking among the lowest. More expanded clones were found, on average, in CD8+ than in CD4+ T cells.

With respect to this clone: The antigen is not known.

Autoimmune disease history or systemic immunosuppression disqualified patients. At cycle 4 day 1, cycle 7 day 1, and baseline, blood was sampled. Germline V lookup: CDR1 SGHVS, CDR2 FNYEAQ. The CDR3 is 15 residues long. V was trimmed by 5 bases and J by 3 bases, leaving 14 bases between them. Here immunoSEQ multiplex PCR was the method, and the copy in TCRdb shows in-frame clones only, minus some. The sample contains around 110,000 clones, approximately 90% of which appear only once. V is TRBV7-6 and J is TRBJ1-3; tentatively, D is TRBD1 (6 bases). The source is an adult with an advanced solid tumor such as melanoma, head and neck, liver or kidney cancer. The specimen was CD4+ or CD8+ T cells sorted from blood, collected in a trial of the OX40 agonist ivuxolimab. The CDR3 bases are TGTGCCAGCAGCGATTACAGGGCTGGTGGAAACACCATATATTTT. Translation: CASSDYRAGGNTIYF.